This TCR beta chain was captured by sequencing in a study of T cells in Graves' hyperthyroidism and ophthalmopathy. This clonotype was observed a single time. As yet, its antigen is unknown. Researchers took RNA transcripts and amplified the TCR beta CDR3 regions from them. HTBI primers were used for first-round RT-PCR of the TCR CDR3. TCRdb passed the multiplex PCR reads through MiXCR, listing each CDR3 protein once. The sample yields 490,000 or so distinct CDR3 sequences, about 46% seen once. The CDR3 length is 16 residues. CDR1 is SGHAT and CDR2 is FQDESV in the germline V gene (reference sequence). The V end was cut by 5 bases, the J end by 4 bases, with 20 bases between. General study results and limits: Ophthalmopathy, as predicted by the model, came a median 6.5 months after the prediction. Most thyroid-expanded clonotypes above 0.001 were also found in blood.

The clonotype comes from an adult woman with Graves' disease, either hyperthyroidism or ophthalmopathy (not recorded which). Sequenced: peripheral blood or thyroid tissue (not recorded which). J is TRBJ2-5 and V is TRBV11-1; a possible D gene is TRBD2 (5 bases). The CDR3 sequence is CASSPPGAARGETQYF. CDR3 coding DNA: TGTGCCAGCAGCCCCCCCGGTGCCGCACGGGGAGAGACCCAGTACTTC.